A single sample is the source of the 23 T cell receptor beta chains below, sequenced in a study of control samples from healthy donors and cancer patients. Measured with immunoSEQ multiplex PCR; TCRdb has only the in-frame clones, and not every one. The repertoire consists of tens of thousands of clones, with about 91% occurring once and the leading ten covering 0.91%. The specimen was PBMCs. The source of these receptors is a man younger than 40 with colorectal cancer.

The rearrangement joins TRBV24-1 to TRBJ1-5; D unresolved. Trimming took off 0 bases at V and 9 bases at J, with 11 bases between the two ends. The CDR3 contains 14 residues. Germline CDR1 KGHDR, CDR2 SFDVKD. The CDR3 here is CATSDLSSSWPQHF. For the CDR3, the DNA is TGTGCCACCAGTGATTTGTCGAGTTCTTGGCCCCAGCATTTT.

The genes are TRBV18 and TRBJ2-4, with 9 bases lining up with TRBD1. V lost 2 bases, J lost 1 base, and 3 bases stayed unmatched. The CDR3 is made up of 16 amino acids. The V gene's germline CDR1 is KGHSH and CDR2 LQKENI. The CDR3 sequence: CASSPVGQGAKNIQYF. The CDR3 region has the DNA TGTGCCAGCTCACCAGTTGGACAGGGGGCCAAAAACATTCAGTACTTC.

J is TRBJ2-1 and V is TRBV12-3 or TRBV12-4; the D is unclear. V was clipped by 1 base and J by 9 bases, with 4 bases between them. The CDR3 contains 11 residues. Here the CDR3 reads CASSLVGEQFF. CDR3 nucleotide sequence: TGTGCCAGCAGTTTAGTTGGTGAGCAGTTCTTC.

The chain combines TRBV11-2 with TRBJ2-7; 11 bases are a match to TRBD1. Germline values: CDR1 SGHAT, CDR2 FQNNGV. V was pared by 4 bases and J by 2 bases, with 4 bases of the junction left unmatched. The CDR3 totals 15 residues. The CDR3 is CASSSWTGGPYEQYF. The CDR3 nucleotides are TGTGCCAGCAGCTCTTGGACAGGGGGCCCCTACGAGCAGTACTTC.

This clone came up a few times. This chain joins TRBV3-1 (or the pseudogene TRBV3-2) and TRBJ2-5; perhaps TRBD1 as D (7 bases). CDR1 and CDR2 (germline): LGHDT, YNNKEL (reference sequence). Trimming took 1 base from V and 4 from J, leaving 22 bases between them. The CDR3 has 18 residues. The CDR3 protein is CASSQGIKGGGLIETQYF. The CDR3 DNA follows: TGTGCCAGCAGCCAAGGTATAAAAGGAGGGGGCTTAATAGAGACCCAGTACTTC.

This clone was detected only once. V is TRBV11-3 and J is TRBJ2-4; D remains ambiguous. Germline loops: CDR1 SGHNT, CDR2 YENEEA. V dropped 5 bases and J dropped 0 bases, with 20 bases sitting between them. This CDR3 has 18 residues. CDR3 loop: CASSPGPTRVLAKNIQYF. CDR3 bases: TGTGCCAGCAGCCCAGGACCGACCCGTGTACTAGCCAAAAACATTCAGTACTTC.

The gene calls are TRBV3-1 (or the pseudogene TRBV3-2) and TRBJ1-2; 9 bases line up with TRBD1. The ends lost 6 bases at V and 4 bases at J; junction bases unmatched: 6. CDR3 length: 14 amino acids. Per the germline V gene, CDR1 is LGHDT and CDR2 is YNNKEL (reference sequence). The CDR3: CASSEQGAGYGYTF. The DNA of the CDR3 is TGTGCCAGCAGTGAACAGGGGGCAGGCTATGGCTACACCTTC.

In nucleotides, the CDR3 is TGCGCCAGCAGCCAAGATCAAGGTATAGCGGGGAGTTCCAATGAGCAGTTCTTC. Protein: CASSQDQGIAGSSNEQFF. V gene TRBV4-1 combines with J gene TRBJ2-1; 8 bases match TRBD2. V lost 0 bases to trimming and J lost 6 bases; unmatched junction nucleotides: 13. The V gene's germline CDR1 is MGHRA and CDR2 YSYEKL. This CDR3 region has 18 residues.

The chain combines TRBV30 with TRBJ1-2; no definite D call. V lost 1 base to trimming and J lost 8 bases, with 8 bases between them. CDR3 length: 11 amino acids. The germline V gene has CDR1 GTSNPN and CDR2 SVGIG (reference sequence). DNA for the CDR3: TGTGCCTGGAGTGCTGGATTAGGCTACACCTTC. Amino acids: CAWSAGLGYTF.

This chain joins TRBV12-3 or TRBV12-4 and TRBJ2-1; a possible D gene is TRBD2 (6 bases). V gave up 6 bases and J gave up 10 bases, with 16 bases separating them. The CDR3 is 13 amino acids. For the CDR3, the DNA is TGTGCCAGCAGATCCTCCGGGACTCAGGAGCAGTTCTTC. It yields the protein CASRSSGTQEQFF.

In DNA form, the CDR3 reads TGTGCCAGCAGCCGAAGTAGACAGGACGTATCACCCCTCCACTTT. Protein: CASSRSRQDVSPLHF. The rearrangement joins TRBV7-9 to TRBJ1-6; maybe TRBD1 (6 bases). V lost 5 bases and J 10 bases, leaving 18 bases between the germline ends. CDR1 is SEHNR and CDR2 is FQNEAQ in the germline V gene (reference sequence). This CDR3 has 15 residues. The variable domain in full, with the rest retrieved from reference TRBV7-9 and TRBJ1-6, is DTGVSQNPRHKITKRGQNVTFRCDPISEHNRLYWYRQTLGQGPEFLTYFQNEAQLEKSRLLSDRFSAERPKGSFSTLEIQRTEQGDSAMYLCASSRSRQDVSPLHFGNGTRLTVT.

CDR3 coding DNA: TGTGCCAGCAGTTGGGCAGGGAACACTGAAGCTTTCTTT. This sequence encodes CASSWAGNTEAFF. The J gene is TRBJ1-1, the V gene TRBV6-5; D unclear. This CDR3 has 13 residues. V was cut by 4 bases and J by 1 base, with 7 bases left in between. CDR1 MNHEY and CDR2 SVGAGI come from the germline V gene.

The chain couples TRBV19 to TRBJ1-5; perhaps TRBD1 as D (6 bases). Looked up from germline, CDR1 is LNHDA and CDR2 is SQIVND (reference sequence). There are 15 residues in the CDR3. V dropped 6 bases and J dropped 7 bases, with 19 bases sitting between them. The CDR3 spells CASRLQGKGRQPQHF. DNA for the CDR3: TGTGCCAGTAGGCTACAGGGTAAGGGGAGACAGCCCCAGCATTTT.

The J gene is TRBJ1-2, the V gene TRBV5-4; 9 nucleotides line up with TRBD1. V was pared by 5 bases and J by 6 bases, with 5 bases of the junction left unmatched. This CDR3 comprises 13 residues. From germline, CDR1 is SGHNT and CDR2 YYREEE (reference sequence). CDR3 residues: CASSTNRGHGYTF. Here the CDR3 DNA reads TGTGCCAGCAGTACCAACAGGGGGCATGGCTACACCTTC. Using reference TRBV5-4 and TRBJ1-2 for the parts outside the CDR3, the full variable domain is ETGVTQSPTHLIKTRGQQVTLRCSSQSGHNTVSWYQQALGQGPQFIFQYYREEENGRGNFPPRFSGLQFPNYSSELNVNALELDDSALYLCASSTNRGHGYTFGSGTRLTVV.

The DNA for the CDR3 is TGTGCCAGTGGGGACCCCCGGATCAGGGACAACGAGCAGTACGTC. Its protein is CASGDPRIRDNEQYV. V usage is TRBV6-7 and J usage is TRBJ2-7, with D possibly matching TRBD1 (6 bases). TRBV6-7 is sorted into the ORF group, with uncertain function. The CDR3 extends over 15 amino acids. The V end lost 9 bases, the J end lost 5 bases, and 23 bases lay between the germline ends.

V usage is TRBV6-2 or TRBV6-3 and J usage is TRBJ2-1; D is undetermined. The CDR3 runs 19 residues. CDR1 is MNHEY, CDR2 SVGEGT, per germline. Deletions cut 0 bases from V and 1 base from J, with 19 bases between. The CDR3 bases are TGTGCCAGCAGTTACTCGCCCCCACGGACCCCTGAATCCTACAATGAGCAGTTCTTC. It is translated as CASSYSPPRTPESYNEQFF.

The rearrangement uses TRBV5-1 and TRBJ2-1, with D possibly matching TRBD2 (5 bases). V was cut by 4 bases and J by 11 bases, with 13 bases left in between. Germline V gene data show CDR1 as SGHRS and CDR2 as YFSETQ. This CDR3 has 12 amino acids. The CDR3 sequence is CASSAKGEKQFF. The CDR3 DNA reads TGCGCCAGCAGCGCGAAGGGAGAAAAGCAGTTCTTC.

V usage is TRBV19 and J usage is TRBJ2-7; 7 positions match TRBD1. Trimming removed 5 bases from V and 6 bases from J; junction bases left unmatched: 10. The CDR3 sequence is 14 residues long. Germline CDR1 reads LNHDA; CDR2 reads SQIVND (reference sequence). CDR3 DNA: TGTGCCAGTAGTGCCACAGGGGTTGCAGGCGAGCAGTACGTC. This sequence encodes CASSATGVAGEQYV.

Only one count was recorded for this clone. The V gene is TRBV29-1, the J gene TRBJ1-1; possibly TRBD1 for D (6 bases). Germline V gives CDR1 SQVTM, CDR2 ANQGSEA. V lost 6 bases and J lost 4, with 12 bases in between. The CDR3 is 12 amino acids. The CDR3 nucleotides are TGCAGCGTAATACAGGGAAGCACTGAAGCTTTCTTT. Its protein is CSVIQGSTEAFF.

The chain recombines TRBV29-1 with TRBJ2-6, with 9 bases aligning to TRBD1. This CDR3 comprises 19 residues. CDR1 is SQVTM and CDR2 is ANQGSEA in the germline V gene. J lost 1 base, V lost 0 bases, and 10 bases had no gene match. The CDR3 spells CSVEDGQGLIDSGANVLTF. The CDR3 DNA follows: TGCAGCGTTGAAGATGGACAGGGGTTGATTGATTCTGGGGCCAACGTCCTGACTTTC.

The chain couples TRBV2 to TRBJ1-5, with a tentative D call TRBD1 (5 bases). V lost 3 bases and J lost 1, with 16 bases in between. The CDR3 loop spans 17 amino acids. The germline CDR1 and CDR2 sequences are SNHLY and FYNNEI. In DNA form, the CDR3 reads TGTGCCAGCAGTGACCCCTCGGGGGTGGGAAGCAATCAGCCCCAGCATTTT. This sequence encodes CASSDPSGVGSNQPQHF.

This rearrangement joins TRBV5-8 to TRBJ1-1; weak D call: TRBD1 (5 bases). The CDR3 loop spans 14 amino acids. V lost 4 bases, J lost 0 bases, and 10 bases lay in between. Germline V gives CDR1 SGHTS, CDR2 YDEGEE. The DNA for the CDR3 is TGTGCCAGCAGCCTGGTGGGACTGAACACTGAAGCTTTCTTT. It translates to CASSLVGLNTEAFF.

The rearrangement uses TRBV5-1 and TRBJ2-3, with D tentatively TRBD2 (5 bases). Germline CDR1 and CDR2: SGHRS and YFSETQ. The CDR3 is made up of 19 amino acids. V gave up 4 bases and J gave up 0 bases, with 24 bases separating them. The CDR3 DNA reads TGCGCCAGCAGCGCTGGGAGTCTCGACGGCGGTCCTAGCACAGATACGCAGTATTTT. It translates to CASSAGSLDGGPSTDTQYF.